The 21 T cell receptor beta chains listed next were all sequenced from one sample in a study of spatial heterogeneity in lung cancer (dated by TCRdb to the late 2010s). The research as a whole found: The number of expanded intratumoral alpha and beta TCRs correlated with the tumor nonsynonymous mutation count.

No antigen has been assigned to these receptors. The sample's time point label is to be understood as: sample taken at primary tumor resection. The receptor library was made with 5' RACE. Sequencing was performed on a NextSeq 500. TCRdb reworked the public reads: Q25 trimming with fastp, MiXCR clone assembly, productive beta chains retained. Identical CDR3 proteins give one entry, which carries the most common genes and DNA. In this sample the table shows 9,000 to 10,000 distinct CDR3 sequences, roughly 3% of which occur a single time. The ten largest clones take up roughly an eighth of the sample. The sample in question was lung tumor tissue, obtained at surgery. These receptors all stem from a male donor with early-stage non-small cell lung cancer.

This clonotype came up many times. The V and J genes are TRBV28 and TRBJ2-7; 11 bases agree with TRBD1. Germline CDR1 is MDHEN and CDR2 is SYDVKM. The CDR3 has 17 residues. Trimming took 5 bases from V and 0 from J; bases not matched to a gene: 9. CDR3 DNA: TGTGCCAGCAGTCGACCTCGGACAGGGGGCTTCTCCTACGAGCAGTACTTC. This gives the protein CASSRPRTGGFSYEQYF.

This clonotype was recorded at least ten times. This chain connects TRBV7-2 to TRBJ2-3; 8 nucleotides line up with TRBD2. CDR1 and CDR2 from the germline V gene are SGHTA and FQGNSA. The CDR3 has 16 amino acids. With 2 bases clipped from V and 4 bases from J, the junction kept 8 bases outside the gene matches. The CDR3, as DNA: TGTGCCAGCAGCTTACGGGGGGGCCCGAGGGCAGATACGCAGTATTTT. Translation: CASSLRGGPRADTQYF.

This clonotype was found many times. The gene calls are TRBV5-1 and TRBJ2-1; the match to TRBD1 covers 7 bases. This CDR3 spans 15 amino acids. The V and J ends lost 1 base and 4 bases, in that order; junction bases with no gene match: 5. CDR1 and CDR2 (germline): SGHRS, YFSETQ. The CDR3 protein is CASSLSGGEYNEQFF. The CDR3 coding sequence is TGCGCCAGCAGCTTGTCAGGGGGTGAATACAATGAGCAGTTCTTC.

This clonotype was recorded at least ten times. CDR3 DNA sequence: TGTGCCAGCAGCACCCGGTCGCCCCGACGGACAGATACGCAGTATTTT. This translates into CASSTRSPRRTDTQYF. The rearrangement links TRBV7-8 to TRBJ2-3; D uncertain. V shed 5 bases and J shed 3 bases, with 18 bases lying between them. Germline-derived CDR1 and CDR2 are SGHVS and FQNEAQ. This CDR3 has 16 residues.

This clonotype was observed many times. The chain carries TRBV6-5 and TRBJ2-3, with TRBD2 identical over 8 bases. The CDR3 spans 15 residues. Germline CDR1 and CDR2: MNHEY and SVGAGI. Germline trimming cut 5 bases from V and 1 base from J; bases unmatched to any gene: 5. The CDR3 nucleotides are TGTGCCAGCAGTACAGTCGGGGGGGGCACAGATACGCAGTATTTT. This translates into CASSTVGGGTDTQYF.

This clonotype was recorded many times. V gene TRBV7-8 combines with J gene TRBJ1-1; D remains ambiguous. CDR1 and CDR2 (germline): SGHVS, FQNEAQ. V lost 0 bases to trimming and J lost 4 bases, with 12 bases between them. CDR3 size: 15 residues. CDR3 residues: CASSLAKQGSTEAFF. CDR3 nucleotides: TGTGCCAGCAGCTTAGCGAAACAAGGGAGCACTGAAGCTTTCTTT.

Many counts were recorded for this clonotype. J is TRBJ2-5 and V is TRBV7-6, with 10 positions matching TRBD2. Germline values: CDR1 SGHVS, CDR2 FNYEAQ. V gave up 6 bases and J gave up 4 bases; unmatched junction bases: 8. The CDR3 is made up of 15 amino acids. The CDR3 here is CASSSSGGGPETQYF. DNA for the CDR3: TGTGCCAGCAGTTCAAGCGGGGGGGGCCCAGAGACCCAGTACTTC.

This clonotype was counted at least ten times. The chain has TRBV19 and TRBJ1-5; tentative D call: TRBD1 (6 bases). Per germline, CDR1 LNHDA and CDR2 SQIVND (reference sequence). This CDR3 contains 14 residues. Trimming removed 8 bases from V and 4 bases from J, with 15 bases in between. The CDR3 loop reads CASSRAGANQPQHF. In DNA, the CDR3 is TGTGCCAGTTCACGGGCAGGGGCGAATCAGCCCCAGCATTTT.

This clonotype is medium-sized by share. One end of the junction varies from germline; a read error may be responsible. The chain is built from TRBV9 and TRBJ1-4; D remains ambiguous. Germline assignment: CDR1 SGDLS and CDR2 YYNGEE. The CDR3 is made up of 13 amino acids. For the CDR3, the DNA is TGTGCCAGCAGCGTAGATCTGGGTGGGCCGCTAGATTTT. Protein: CASSVDLGGPLDF. Drawing the rest from reference TRBV9 and TRBJ1-4, the complete variable domain is DSGVTQTPKHLITATGQRVTLRCSPRSGDLSVYWYQQSLDQGLQFLIQYYNGEERAKGNILERFSAQQFPDLHSELNLSSLELGDSALYFCASSVDLGGPLDFGSGTQLSVL.

This clonotype was picked up many times. V gene TRBV28 combines with J gene TRBJ1-6; perhaps TRBD1 as D (6 bases). This CDR3 has 15 amino acids. The V gene's germline CDR1 is MDHEN and CDR2 SYDVKM. The V and J ends lost 6 bases and 8 bases respectively, with 17 bases between them. The CDR3 DNA follows: TGTGCCAGCAGCCTAACAGGGATTATTTATTCACCCCTCCACTTT. Amino acids: CASSLTGIIYSPLHF.

By frequency in the sample, this clonotype is medium-sized. The chain recombines TRBV12-3 or TRBV12-4 with TRBJ2-6; perhaps TRBD1 as D (5 bases). The CDR3 loop spans 15 amino acids. V lost 3 bases, J lost 0 bases, and 6 bases lay in between. For the CDR3, the DNA is TGTGCCAGCAGTTTGACAGCCTCTGGGGCCAACGTCCTGACTTTC. Protein: CASSLTASGANVLTF.

This clonotype was picked up many times. The rearrangement joins TRBV19 to TRBJ2-1, with D unclear. Germline V gives CDR1 LNHDA, CDR2 SQIVND (reference sequence). The CDR3 extends over 15 amino acids. V shed 2 bases and J shed 0 bases, with 8 bases lying between them. The CDR3 is CASSISQSSYNEQFF. The CDR3 DNA reads as TGTGCCAGTAGTATATCTCAGAGCTCCTACAATGAGCAGTTCTTC.

Many counts were recorded for this clonotype. The chain is built from TRBV20-1 and TRBJ2-3, with 11 bases lining up with TRBD1. The CDR3 extends over 17 amino acids. The V segment lost 5 bases and the J segment 1 base; nucleotides outside the gene matches: 11. Germline V gene data show CDR1 as DFQATT and CDR2 as SNEGSKA (reference sequence). In DNA, the CDR3 is TGCAGTGCTGGGGGTTCCGGGACAGGGGGAGGCACAGATACGCAGTATTTT. This encodes CSAGGSGTGGGTDTQYF.

The CDR3, as DNA: TGCGCCAGCAGCTTGGAGCGGGCGCGACAAGAGACCCAGTACTTC. As protein: CASSLERARQETQYF. This sequence joins TRBV5-1 and TRBJ2-5, with D tentatively TRBD2 (6 bases). The CDR3 runs to 15 residues. Germline lookup yields CDR1 SGHRS and CDR2 YFSETQ. The germline V and J ends were trimmed by 0 bases and 2 bases, with 11 bases remaining between them.

CDR3 amino acids: CASSRGNGDLAKNIQYF. The CDR3 coding sequence is TGTGCCAGCAGCCGTGGGAACGGAGACCTAGCCAAAAACATTCAGTACTTC. V and J are TRBV4-2 and TRBJ2-4, with D uncertain. V lost 4 bases to trimming and J lost 0 bases, with 16 bases between them. There are 17 residues in the CDR3. The germline V gene has CDR1 LGHNA and CDR2 YNFKEQ.

This clonotype was counted at least ten times. The chain recombines TRBV5-1 with TRBJ2-5, with 13 bases that match TRBD2. The trim removed 4 bases at V and 2 bases at J, leaving 11 bases unmatched. The CDR3 spans 18 residues. The germline V gene encodes CDR1 SGHRS and CDR2 YFSETQ. CDR3 coding DNA: TGCGCCAGCAGCGCCGGACTAGCGGGGGTTAGAATTCAAGAGACCCAGTACTTC. It yields the protein CASSAGLAGVRIQETQYF.

This clonotype qualifies as medium-sized. The rearrangement uses TRBV7-2 and TRBJ2-7; 9 positions match TRBD1. Trimming cost V 5 bases and J 5 bases; bases outside gene matches: 7. This CDR3 spans 14 amino acids. The germline V gene encodes CDR1 SGHTA and CDR2 FQGNSA. The CDR3 nucleotides are TGTGCCAGCAGCGCCCGGGACAGGGTCCACGAGCAGTACTTC. Amino acids: CASSARDRVHEQYF.

In its sample, this clonotype was seen many times. The chain recombines TRBV23-1 with TRBJ2-6, with unresolved D. TRBV23-1 counts as an open reading frame of uncertain function. With 0 bases removed from V and 0 bases from J, the gap between germline ends came to 15 bases. The CDR3 totals 19 residues. The CDR3 region is CASSQSTFGQLSGANVLTF. CDR3 bases: TGCGCCAGCAGTCAATCGACGTTCGGGCAGCTCTCTGGGGCCAACGTCCTGACTTTC.

This clonotype occurred many times. CDR3 amino acids: CASSWGLGTGSQAFF. CDR3 DNA: TGTGCCAGCAGCTGGGGACTCGGGACAGGTTCACAAGCTTTCTTT. The gene calls are TRBV28 and TRBJ1-1; TRBD1 agrees at 8 bases. Per the germline V gene, CDR1 is MDHEN and CDR2 is SYDVKM. The CDR3 length is 15 residues. Trimming took 6 bases from V and 9 from J; bases not matched to a gene: 15.

This clonotype was counted many times. The V gene is TRBV19, the J gene TRBJ1-2; D not certain. Germline lookup yields CDR1 LNHDA and CDR2 SQIVND (reference sequence). With 9 bases removed from V and 8 bases from J, the gap between germline ends came to 16 bases. This CDR3 is built from 12 residues. The CDR3 sequence is CASQEHLLGYTF. CDR3 DNA: TGTGCCAGCCAGGAACACCTCCTAGGCTACACCTTC.

This clonotype was seen more than once but under ten times. The gene calls are TRBV7-2 and TRBJ2-2; the D gene could be TRBD1 or TRBD2 (5 bases each). V shed 5 bases and J shed 5 bases, with 24 bases lying between them. Germline assignment: CDR1 SGHTA and CDR2 FQGNSA. The CDR3 has 18 residues. This CDR3 reads CASSPRRTIRTMTGELFF. The CDR3 nucleotides are TGTGCCAGCAGCCCGAGGAGGACAATCCGAACAATGACCGGGGAGCTGTTTTTT.